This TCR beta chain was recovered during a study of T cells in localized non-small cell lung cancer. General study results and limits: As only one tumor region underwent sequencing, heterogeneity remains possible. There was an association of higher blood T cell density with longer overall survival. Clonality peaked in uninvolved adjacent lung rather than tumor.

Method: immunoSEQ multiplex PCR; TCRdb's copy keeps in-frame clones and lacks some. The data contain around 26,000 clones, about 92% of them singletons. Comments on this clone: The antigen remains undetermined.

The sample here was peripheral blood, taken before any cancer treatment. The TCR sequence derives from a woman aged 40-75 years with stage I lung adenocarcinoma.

CDR3 amino acids: CASTMDSSVTEAFF. As DNA, the CDR3 is TGTGCCAGCACCATGGACAGTTCAGTGACTGAAGCTTTCTTT. V is TRBV6-6 and J is TRBJ1-1, with a tentative D call TRBD1 (6 bases). In germline, CDR1 is MNHNY, CDR2 SVGAGI (reference sequence). This CDR3 is built from 14 residues. The V end lost 7 bases, the J end lost 5 bases, and 17 bases lay between the germline ends.